This entry concerns a single TCR beta chain. Germline CDR1 is MNHEY and CDR2 is SVGAGI. The CDR3 extends over 15 amino acids. The V end was cut by 3 bases, the J end by 4 bases, with 14 bases between. Data came from immunoSEQ multiplex PCR; TCRdb stores just in-frame clones and leaves some out. The sample yields some 150,000 clones, about 88% seen once. The sample belongs to a study of blood T cell repertoires in COVID-19. This receptor was taken from a man in his forties with acute or convalescent COVID-19. Input material: peripheral blood. The rearrangement joins TRBV6-5 to TRBJ2-3; possibly TRBD2 for D (5 bases). The CDR3 DNA sequence: TGTGCCAGCAGTTATTCCGGGGTACCCTCAGATACGCAGTATTTT. Translation gives CASSYSGVPSDTQYF.